This entry features one T cell receptor beta chain sequence. Antigen specificity is unknown. CDR3 length: 16 amino acids. Germline V gives CDR1 LNHDA, CDR2 SQIVND (reference sequence). V dropped 5 bases and J dropped 3; count of bases not matched to a gene: 11. Oncomine TCR Beta short-read sequencing was applied to DNA from cultured CD4+ T cells. TCRdb used MiXCR to reprocess the PCR reads, holding one entry per CDR3 protein. This repertoire shows more than 3,500 distinct CDR3 sequences, about 35% found once; its top ten account for about 25%. The sample comes from a study of vaccination and CD4 T cells after COVID-19. Treatment described: roughly 10-day PBMC culture with coronavirus spike peptide pools or control peptides (ViraFEST assay). Investigators obtained the unexposed donor's CD4+ T cells before the COVID-19 pandemic (2011-2018). Antigen-specific T cells were expanded with peptide pools by ViraFEST, and TCRs were then sequenced.

This clonotype originated in a human donor in good health. What was sequenced was CD4+ T cells from blood, cultured in vitro. The chain couples TRBV19 to TRBJ1-1; TRBD1 agrees at 8 bases. CDR3 sequence (DNA): TGTGCCAGTAGTTCTCGCCTAGGACAGGGCCACACTGAAGCTTTCTTT. It encodes CASSSRLGQGHTEAFF. Combining the CDR3 with reference TRBV19 and TRBJ1-1 gives the whole variable domain DGGITQSPKYLFRKEGQNVTLSCEQNLNHDAMYWYRQDPGQGLRLIYYSQIVNDFQKGDIAEGYSVSREKKESFPLTVTSAQKNPTAFYLCASSSRLGQGHTEAFFGQGTRLTVV.